One and the same sample provided the 12 T cell receptor beta chains below, sequenced in a study of graft-versus-host responses after intestinal transplantation (dated by TCRdb to about 2021). Libraries were constructed by the immunoSEQ multiplex PCR assay. The table comes from immuneACCESS by way of TCRdb, which keeps in-frame sequences with V and J called. Part of the clones is missing from these tables; in studies checked, under half for an unresolved V gene and the rest for unknown reasons. This sample comprises about 54,000 clones, roughly nine tenths of them detected only once. The ten largest clones capture roughly 5.5% of the sample. The material was PBMCs, obtained nearly 670 days after intestinal transplant. These receptor sequences come from a human patient who received an intestinal transplant, so some T cells may come from the graft donor.

The chain recombines TRBV6-1 with TRBJ1-2; D is perhaps TRBD1 (5 bases). The V end was cut by 7 bases, the J end by 5 bases, with 14 bases between. Germline CDR1 MNHNS, CDR2 SASEGT. The CDR3 has 13 residues. The CDR3 loop reads CASKVTDEYGYTF. As DNA, the CDR3 is TGTGCCAGCAAGGTGACAGACGAATATGGCTACACCTTC.

J is TRBJ2-2 and V is TRBV5-1; D is possibly TRBD1 (6 bases). The CDR3 is made up of 17 amino acids. The germline V gene encodes CDR1 SGHRS and CDR2 YFSETQ. The V gene lost 4 bases and the J gene lost 3 bases, with 19 bases spanning the gap. The CDR3 reads CASSGGSGTTHTGELFF. The CDR3 coding sequence is TGCGCCAGCAGCGGAGGCTCCGGGACAACTCACACCGGGGAGCTGTTTTTT.

The V and J genes are TRBV7-2 and TRBJ2-2; possibly TRBD2 for D (6 bases). The CDR3 runs 14 residues. Trimming removed 10 bases from V and 1 base from J, with 13 bases in between. Germline CDR1 reads SGHTA; CDR2 reads FQGNSA. CDR3 nucleotide sequence: TGTGCCATCCGGGGGACTGTGAACACCGGGGAGCTGTTTTTT. Its protein product is CAIRGTVNTGELFF.

This rearrangement joins TRBV6-5 to TRBJ2-7; tentatively, D is TRBD1 (5 bases). The germline V gene encodes CDR1 MNHEY and CDR2 SVGAGI. V was pared by 10 bases and J by 3 bases, with 13 bases between. The CDR3 is 12 residues long. CDR3 nucleotides: TGTGCCAAATTGACAGTCCGCTACGAGCAGTACTTC. Translated, it gives CAKLTVRYEQYF.

The chain links TRBV21-1 to TRBJ2-5; TRBD2 is the table's D call and was not checked against the DNA. TRBV21-1 is designated a pseudogene. The CDR3 is 13 amino acids. The CDR3: CASVGLQEETQYF. Written as DNA, the CDR3 is TGTGCCAGCGTGGGACTACAGGAAGAGACCCAGTACTTC.

This chain links TRBV4-2 with TRBJ2-5; weak D call: TRBD2 (6 bases). The CDR3 runs 14 residues. Per germline, CDR1 LGHNA and CDR2 YNFKEQ. V dropped 3 bases and J dropped 5 bases, with 13 bases sitting between them. The DNA of the CDR3 is TGTGCCAGCAGCCACAACGGGGGTAGGGAGACCCAGTACTTC. This codes for CASSHNGGRETQYF.

The gene calls are TRBV5-1 and TRBJ1-2; TRBD1 matches at 7 bases. The CDR3 runs 15 residues. The junction had 6 bases not matched to a gene; V was cut back by 0 bases and J by 4 bases. The germline CDR1 and CDR2 sequences are SGHRS and YFSETQ. The CDR3 region is CASSLVVGGSYGYTF. In nucleotides, the CDR3 is TGCGCCAGCAGCTTGGTCGTAGGGGGCTCCTATGGCTACACCTTC. Looking up the rest from reference TRBV5-1 and TRBJ1-2 gives the full variable domain: KAGVTQTPRYLIKTRGQQVTLSCSPISGHRSVSWYQQTPGQGLQFLFEYFSETQRNKGNFPGRFSGRQFSNSRSEMNVSTLELGDSALYLCASSLVVGGSYGYTFGSGTRLTVV.

The rearrangement links TRBV2 to TRBJ2-1, with a tentative D call TRBD2 (6 bases). Germline loops: CDR1 SNHLY, CDR2 FYNNEI. The ends were cut back, 6 bases at V and 6 bases at J, with 18 bases in the middle. This CDR3 contains 15 residues. The CDR3 sequence is CASSDGVGGGNEQFF. For the CDR3, the DNA is TGTGCCAGCAGCGACGGGGTCGGGGGAGGCAATGAGCAGTTCTTC.

The count of this clone is one. This chain links TRBV2 with TRBJ2-3; 9 bases agree with TRBD1. The J segment lost 7 bases and the V segment lost 8 bases, leaving 10 bases of the junction unmatched. This CDR3 has 14 residues. CDR1 and CDR2 (germline): SNHLY, FYNNEI. CDR3 sequence reads: CASRVTGGGNTQYF. The CDR3 region has the DNA TGTGCCAGCCGAGTGACAGGGGGTGGTAATACGCAGTATTTT.

The rearrangement links TRBV5-1 to TRBJ1-3; a weak D match, TRBD1 (5 bases). Germline V lookup: CDR1 SGHRS, CDR2 YFSETQ. The CDR3 runs 16 residues. Trimming pared 0 bases from V and 0 bases from J, leaving 10 bases between. The CDR3 DNA is TGCGCCAGCAGCTTGGGACAGTCCGCCTCTGGAAACACCATATATTTT. It specifies CASSLGQSASGNTIYF.

The V call is TRBV19, the J call TRBJ1-2; possible D gene TRBD1, 5 bases. V shed 7 bases and J shed 4 bases, with 28 bases lying between them. The CDR3 covers 18 residues. Per germline, CDR1 LNHDA and CDR2 SQIVND (reference sequence). The CDR3 coding sequence is TGTGCCAGTACCACCACAGGACATTTGGGCGGGGTCTTCTATGGCTACACCTTC. Protein product: CASTTTGHLGGVFYGYTF.

This chain uses TRBV11-2 with TRBJ2-3; 8 bases agree with TRBD1. CDR1 and CDR2 (germline): SGHAT, FQNNGV. The CDR3 has 15 residues. V dropped 5 bases and J dropped 4; count of bases not matched to a gene: 8. CDR3 loop: CASSQRTGLSDTQYF. The CDR3 coding sequence is TGTGCCAGCAGCCAGAGGACAGGGTTATCAGATACGCAGTATTTT.